This T cell receptor (beta chain) was captured in a study of cytomegalovirus exposure and HLA in healthy donors. V was pared by 1 base and J by 1 base, with 4 bases between. CDR3 length: 12 residues. CDR1 is GTSNPN, CDR2 SVGIG, per germline (reference sequence). A word on this clone: What it recognizes is unknown.

This cohort consisted of healthy bone marrow donors. Amplification used 60 Vbeta primers and 13 Jbeta primers. Sequencing used immunoSEQ multiplex PCR; TCRdb keeps in-frame clones, though not all of them. Among about 100,000 clones, roughly 80% were seen once, and the ten largest hold more than 0.6%. Notes on the study in general: In vitro work confirmed that a few CMV-associated chains recognize CMV antigens. Cytomegalovirus status, reportedly, was diagnosed with high specificity and sensitivity by the classifier. Later work showed greater clonal expansion in HLA-associated TCR beta chains than in equally common others.

V and J are TRBV30 and TRBJ1-1; no definite D call. This receptor was taken from a woman aged 60-75 years in good health and CMV-seronegative. Input material: PBMCs. The CDR3 sequence is CAWSEPNTEAFF. The CDR3 region has the DNA TGTGCCTGGAGTGAGCCGAACACTGAAGCTTTCTTT.